This entry describes one T cell receptor beta chain. TCRdb's copy holds only in-frame clones and misses some; the assay was immunoSEQ multiplex PCR. The top ten hold approximately 3% of the sample, which has approximately 97,000 clones, over 85% seen once. Per the germline V gene, CDR1 is SNHLY and CDR2 is FYNNEI. The CDR3 extends over 12 amino acids. The germline V and J ends were trimmed by 4 bases and 0 bases, with 3 bases remaining between them. The data were taken from a study of control samples from healthy donors and cancer patients. The J gene is TRBJ1-2, the V gene TRBV2; D gene uncertain. Sequenced sample: blood. This TCR was recovered from a human donor in good health. The donor label of this sample is uncertain. The chain's CDR3 is CASSAANYGYTF. The CDR3 DNA reads TGTGCCAGCAGTGCTGCTAACTATGGCTACACCTTC.